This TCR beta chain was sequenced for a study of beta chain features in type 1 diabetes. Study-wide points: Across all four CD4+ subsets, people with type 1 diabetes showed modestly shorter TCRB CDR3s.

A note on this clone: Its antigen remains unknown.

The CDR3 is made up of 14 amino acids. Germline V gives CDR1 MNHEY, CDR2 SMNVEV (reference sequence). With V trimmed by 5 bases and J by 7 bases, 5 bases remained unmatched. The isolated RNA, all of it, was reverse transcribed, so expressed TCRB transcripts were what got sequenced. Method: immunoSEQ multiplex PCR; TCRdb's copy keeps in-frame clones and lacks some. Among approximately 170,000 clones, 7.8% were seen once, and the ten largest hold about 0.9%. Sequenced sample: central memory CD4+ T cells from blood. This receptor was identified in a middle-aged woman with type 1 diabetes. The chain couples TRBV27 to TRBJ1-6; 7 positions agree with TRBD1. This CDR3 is CASSTGARNSPLHF. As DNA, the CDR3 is TGTGCCAGCAGTACAGGGGCGCGGAATTCACCCCTCCACTTT.